This TCR beta chain originates from a study of blood T cell repertoires in COVID-19. Background on the study: Sites in the United States, Italy and Spain provided acute and convalescent COVID-19 samples.

Profiled with immunoSEQ multiplex PCR; TCRdb holds only in-frame clones, not every one. Seen here are 84,000 or so clones, roughly 78% observed once, and the top ten hold 0.95% to 1.5%. The material sequenced was peripheral blood. This TCR derives from a woman of 80 years or more with acute or convalescent COVID-19.

The DNA for the CDR3 is TGTGCCAGCAAGCAGGGGCCGAGTAACACTGAAGCTTTCTTT. Its translation is CASKQGPSNTEAFF. The V call is TRBV3-1 (or the pseudogene TRBV3-2), the J call TRBJ1-1, with TRBD1 as a possible D gene (6 bases). Trimming pared 7 bases from V and 2 bases from J, leaving 14 bases between. Germline CDR1 and CDR2: LGHDT and YNNKEL (reference sequence). The CDR3 loop spans 14 amino acids.